The table lists the clone carrying this TCR beta chain with a count of one. Antigen unknown. Sequenced by immunoSEQ multiplex PCR; TCRdb stores in-frame clones only, minus some. Here the sample spans 150,000 to 200,000 clones, 85% to 95% being singletons. The data originate from a study of T cell responses to AZD1222 COVID-19 vaccine. Trimming pared 0 bases from V and 0 bases from J, leaving 11 bases between. The CDR3 has 15 amino acids. In germline, CDR1 is SQVTM, CDR2 ANQGSEA. Study conclusions and caveats: In a largely white British group with more females than males, clonal diversity was possibly underestimated. Among those given AZD1222, only six were seropositive at baseline. After two AZD1222 doses, spike-specific TCR breadth and depth rose versus day 0.

The material was peripheral blood, obtained on day 0 of AZD1222 vaccination. This TCR was sampled from an adult in good health. The chain employs TRBV29-1 and TRBJ1-2, with D uncertain. Written as DNA, the CDR3 is TGCAGCGTTGAAGACAGGCAGGAAACTAACTATGGCTACACCTTC. Protein product: CSVEDRQETNYGYTF.